This TCR beta chain emerged from a study of blood T cells in healthy people across ages. Points from the study as a whole: Both higher diversity and more naive CD4+ cells marked long-lived donors when set against aged donors.

The authors extracted at least 5.5 micrograms of total RNA per sample. In germline, CDR1 is SGDLS, CDR2 YYNGEE. After removal of 4 bases from V and 8 bases from J, the junction contained 13 bases not matched to a gene. This CDR3 has 15 residues. Points on this clonotype: The target antigen is unknown.

A J-beta primer mix and a sample-barcoded 5' primer were used in a second PCR of about 7 to 12 cycles. TCRdb used MiXCR to reprocess the 5' RACE reads, holding one entry per CDR3 protein. The repertoire holds 1.5 million to 2 million distinct CDR3 sequences, with approximately 39% as singletons. Sequences were obtained from blood. The chain couples TRBV9 to TRBJ1-2; TRBD1 aligns across 8 bases. This clonotype originated in a human donor in good health. This chain's CDR3 is CASSPQVQGAKGYTF. CDR3 DNA sequence: TGTGCCAGCAGCCCCCAAGTCCAGGGGGCAAAAGGCTACACCTTC.